One and the same sample provided the 14 T cell receptor beta chains below, sequenced in a study of T cell responses to AZD1222 COVID-19 vaccine (dated by TCRdb to about 2021). The label giving this sample's time point can be read as: baseline before first vaccination. Per the publication, the treatment or condition label means: meningococcal conjugate vaccine given as trial control. Library preparation employed the immunoSEQ multiplex PCR assay. This immuneACCESS table, as held by TCRdb, lists in-frame sequences with V and J called but not all clones. Of the missing ones, under half trace to an unresolved V gene in checked studies; the others have no known cause. The table for this sample lists approximately 150,000 clones; roughly 94% of them were counted only once. About 4.5% of the sample rests with the top ten. The specimen was peripheral blood, collected on day 0 of MenACWY control vaccination. The receptors originated from an adult in good health.

The genes are TRBV6-6 and TRBJ2-5, with 12 positions matching TRBD2. V trimming: 5 bases; J trimming: 5 bases; junction bases outside the gene matches: 12. The CDR3 is made up of 17 amino acids. Per the germline V gene, CDR1 is MNHNY and CDR2 is SVGAGI (reference sequence). DNA of the CDR3: TGTGCCAGCAGTCCCAGACTAGCGGGAGCCAGGGGCGAGACCCAGTACTTC. This translates into CASSPRLAGARGETQYF.

This clone has a single count. One junction end disagrees with the germline gene, perhaps due to a read error. The chain couples TRBV24-1 to TRBJ1-1; 8 nucleotides align to TRBD1. The CDR3 length is 15 residues. CDR1 is KGHDR and CDR2 is SFDVKD in the germline V gene. CDR3 amino acids: CATRDSGGGDTEAFF. The CDR3 DNA reads as TGTGCCACCAGAGATTCAGGGGGCGGAGACACTGAAGCTTTCTTT.

This clone was seen just once. The V call is TRBV7-2, the J call TRBJ2-4; 8 bases align to TRBD2. The CDR3 spans 18 residues. Trimming removed 5 bases from V and 3 bases from J; junction bases left unmatched: 15. CDR1 is SGHTA, CDR2 FQGNSA, per germline. The CDR3 region is CASSPVSSGTSGKNIQYF. In DNA form, the CDR3 reads TGTGCCAGCAGCCCCGTGAGTAGCGGGACGTCTGGCAAAAACATTCAGTACTTC. Combining the CDR3 with reference TRBV7-2 and TRBJ2-4 gives the whole variable domain GAGVSQSPSNKVTEKGKDVELRCDPISGHTALYWYRQSLGQGLEFLIYFQGNSAPDKSGLPSDRFSAERTGGSVSTLTIQRTQQEDSAVYLCASSPVSSGTSGKNIQYFGAGTRLSVL.

This clone appeared a single time. The chain carries TRBV3-1 (or the pseudogene TRBV3-2) and TRBJ2-7, with TRBD2 identical over 8 bases. V lost 7 bases to trimming and J lost 3 bases; unmatched junction nucleotides: 11. Germline CDR1 is LGHDT and CDR2 is YNNKEL (reference sequence). CDR3 length: 15 amino acids. This CDR3 is CASINQRGPIYEQYF. The CDR3 bases are TGTGCCAGCATCAATCAGCGGGGGCCCATCTACGAGCAGTACTTC.

The chain joins TRBV5-1 to TRBJ2-1, with 8 bases that match TRBD2. Germline CDR1 SGHRS, CDR2 YFSETQ. The junction had 11 bases not matched to a gene; V was cut back by 4 bases and J by 8 bases. CDR3 length: 15 amino acids. This CDR3 reads CASSPVSSGFHEQFF. DNA of the CDR3: TGCGCCAGCAGCCCCGTGTCTAGCGGGTTTCATGAGCAGTTCTTC.

The gene calls are TRBV7-3 and TRBJ2-3; 14 bases fit TRBD2. This CDR3 contains 16 residues. V was pared by 5 bases and J by 6 bases, with 7 bases of the junction left unmatched. Per the germline V gene, CDR1 is SGHTA and CDR2 is FQGTGA. The chain's CDR3 is CASSQGLAGVGDTQYF. Written as DNA, the CDR3 is TGTGCCAGCAGCCAGGGACTAGCGGGAGTCGGCGATACGCAGTATTTT.

The chain links TRBV7-3 to TRBJ2-3, with a possible D match to TRBD2 (6 bases). Germline V CDR1 and CDR2: SGHTA, FQGTGA. The CDR3 loop spans 16 amino acids. The V gene lost 4 bases and the J gene lost 0 bases, with 14 bases spanning the gap. CDR3 region: CASSSPSAGSTDTQYF. In nucleotides, the CDR3 is TGTGCCAGCAGCTCCCCCTCAGCGGGTAGCACAGATACGCAGTATTTT.

A remark on this clone: One junction end disagrees with the germline gene, perhaps due to a read error. CDR3 coding DNA: TGTGCTAGCAGCCGCACCCCAGGGCTTAATGAAAAACTGTTTTTT. Its translation: CASSRTPGLNEKLFF. This chain joins TRBV7-7 and TRBJ1-4, with D perhaps matching TRBD1 (5 bases). Per germline, CDR1 SSHAT and CDR2 FNYEAQ (reference sequence). The CDR3 has 15 residues.

V usage is TRBV11-2 and J usage is TRBJ2-6; D assignment may be TRBD1 or TRBD2 (5 bases each). V was cut by 1 base and J by 2 bases, with 6 bases left in between. Germline lookup yields CDR1 SGHAT and CDR2 FQNNGV. The CDR3 loop spans 15 amino acids. The DNA for the CDR3 is TGTGCCAGCAGCTTAGGAGGGGCTGGGGCCAACGTCCTGACTTTC. Its protein product is CASSLGGAGANVLTF.

The J gene is TRBJ2-2, the V gene TRBV29-1, with D possibly matching TRBD2 (7 bases). There are 16 residues in the CDR3. The V end lost 2 bases, the J end lost 4 bases, and 17 bases lay between the germline ends. Germline V gives CDR1 SQVTM, CDR2 ANQGSEA. For the CDR3, the DNA is TGCAGCGTTGAACCTAGGGGGGGGCACGGCACCGGGGAGCTGTTTTTT. Amino acid sequence: CSVEPRGGHGTGELFF.

The chain combines TRBV30 with TRBJ1-6; a possible D gene is TRBD1 (6 bases). V shed 2 bases and J shed 5 bases, with 19 bases lying between them. Germline CDR1 is GTSNPN and CDR2 is SVGIG (reference sequence). CDR3 length equals 17 residues. The chain's CDR3 is CAWSRGTLGSHNSPLHF. The CDR3 DNA is TGTGCCTGGAGTCGGGGGACACTAGGGTCACATAATTCACCCCTCCACTTT.

The chain joins TRBV7-6 to TRBJ1-1; 7 nucleotides align to TRBD1. Germline lookup yields CDR1 SGHVS and CDR2 FNYEAQ. CDR3 size: 17 residues. The trim removed 1 base at V and 1 base at J, leaving 9 bases unmatched. CDR3: CASSLVTGSLTNTEAFF. The CDR3 nucleotides read TGTGCCAGCAGCTTAGTGACAGGGTCTTTGACGAACACTGAAGCTTTCTTT. Complete variable domain (other parts from reference TRBV7-6 and TRBJ1-1): GAGVSQSPRYKVTKRGQDVALRCDPISGHVSLYWYRQALGQGPEFLTYFNYEAQQDKSGLPNDRFSAERPEGSISTLTIQRTEQRDSAMYRCASSLVTGSLTNTEAFFGQGTRLTVV.

V is TRBV12-5 and J is TRBJ1-2; 9 bases are a match to TRBD1. The CDR3 totals 14 residues. Germline V lookup: CDR1 LGHNT, CDR2 FRNRAP. J lost 5 bases, V lost 5 bases, and 6 bases had no gene match. This CDR3 is CASGLGQGRYGYTF. DNA for the CDR3: TGTGCTAGTGGTCTCGGACAGGGGAGATATGGCTACACCTTC. Complete variable domain (other parts from reference TRBV12-5 and TRBJ1-2): DARVTQTPRHKVTEMGQEVTMRCQPILGHNTVFWYRQTMMQGLELLAYFRNRAPLDDSGMPKDRFSAEMPDATLATLKIQPSEPRDSAVYFCASGLGQGRYGYTFGSGTRLTVV.

This rearrangement joins TRBV12-5 to TRBJ1-1, with D unresolved. The CDR3 consists of 13 residues. Germline assignment: CDR1 LGHNT and CDR2 FRNRAP. V dropped 7 bases and J dropped 5 bases, with 14 bases sitting between them. Written as DNA, the CDR3 is TGTGCTAGTGCCGCAACTGGGAGGACTGAAGCTTTCTTT. Amino acids: CASAATGRTEAFF.